The 26 T cell receptor beta chains presented below share a single source sample, sequenced in a study of blood T cell repertoires in COVID-19 (dated by TCRdb to 2020 to 2022). To prepare the library, the immunoSEQ multiplex PCR assay was applied. TCRdb stores this immuneACCESS table with in-frame sequences only. Part of the clones is absent; in the studies checked, under half of the shortfall reflects unresolved V genes, and no reason is known for the rest. Here the sample has hundreds of thousands of clones; about 89% occur a single time. The top ten hold around 3% of the sample. Sequences were obtained from peripheral blood. The receptors stem from a woman in her 30s with COVID-19, enrolled during active disease.

The chain has TRBV7-9 and TRBJ2-7; TRBD2 is a possible D gene (8 bases). The V gene lost 7 bases and the J gene lost 3 bases, with 16 bases spanning the gap. The CDR3 contains 14 residues. Germline CDR1 reads SEHNR; CDR2 reads FQNEAQ (reference sequence). The CDR3 spells CASNRGGQNYEQYF. CDR3 nucleotides: TGTGCCAGCAACCGGGGGGGACAGAACTACGAGCAGTACTTC.

The sample holds a few counts of this clone. This chain connects TRBV4-2 to TRBJ1-4, with 8 bases identical to TRBD1. With V trimmed by 0 bases and J by 7 bases, 4 bases remained unmatched. This CDR3 has 15 amino acids. The germline CDR1 and CDR2 sequences are LGHNA and YNFKEQ. CDR3 nucleotide sequence: TGTGCCAGCAGCCAAGAGAACAGGGGGGTTGAAAAACTGTTTTTT. This codes for CASSQENRGVEKLFF.

The rearrangement uses TRBV5-4 and TRBJ2-5; TRBD1 aligns across 8 bases. The CDR3 is made up of 18 amino acids. The germline CDR1 and CDR2 sequences are SGHNT and YYREEE (reference sequence). With V trimmed by 4 bases and J by 2 bases, 16 bases remained unmatched. CDR3 residues: CASSPYGQGASWQETQYF. The CDR3, as DNA: TGTGCCAGCAGCCCATACGGTCAGGGGGCTTCTTGGCAAGAGACCCAGTACTTC.

The chain recombines TRBV7-9 with TRBJ2-7, with TRBD2 identical over 9 bases. Trimming at V came to 4 bases and at J to 2 bases, leaving 6 bases not matched to a gene. Germline CDR1 reads SEHNR; CDR2 reads FQNEAQ (reference sequence). The CDR3 totals 15 residues. The CDR3 spells CASSSGGGAPYEQYF. Here the CDR3 DNA reads TGTGCCAGCAGCTCCGGCGGGGGGGCCCCCTACGAGCAGTACTTC.

V is TRBV11-2 and J is TRBJ1-1; the match to TRBD1 covers 10 bases. Germline V CDR1 and CDR2: SGHAT, FQNNGV. Trimming cost V 4 bases and J 3 bases; bases outside gene matches: 5. The length of the CDR3 is 15 residues. The CDR3 sequence is CASSSTGGMDTEAFF. The CDR3 DNA sequence: TGTGCCAGCAGCTCGACAGGGGGCATGGACACTGAAGCTTTCTTT.

This chain joins TRBV2 and TRBJ1-2; D ambiguous. Looked up from germline, CDR1 is SNHLY and CDR2 is FYNNEI. This CDR3 has 15 residues. The germline V and J ends were trimmed by 4 bases and 0 bases, with 12 bases remaining between them. In DNA form, the CDR3 reads TGTGCCAGCAGTGGGGGAGGGAGATCTAACTATGGCTACACCTTC. Translated: CASSGGGRSNYGYTF. Together with reference TRBV2 and TRBJ1-2, the CDR3 gives the full variable domain: EPEVTQTPSHQVTQMGQEVILRCVPISNHLYFYWYRQILGQKVEFLVSFYNNEISEKSEIFDDQFSVERPDGSNFTLKIRSTKLEDSAMYFCASSGGGRSNYGYTFGSGTRLTVV.

This chain joins TRBV27 and TRBJ2-3, with TRBD2 matching over 14 bases. Germline CDR1 and CDR2: MNHEY and SMNVEV (reference sequence). The CDR3 consists of 15 residues. V was pared by 6 bases and J by 4 bases, with 3 bases of the junction left unmatched. CDR3 in DNA: TGTGCCAGCAGCTCGACTAGCGGGGGGGCAGATACGCAGTATTTT. Translation gives CASSSTSGGADTQYF.

In DNA form, the CDR3 reads TGTGCCAGCAGCTCCCCATCGGAGGCCACTGAAGCTTTCTTT. Protein sequence: CASSSPSEATEAFF. The J gene is TRBJ1-1, the V gene TRBV7-9; D gene unclear. Trimming removed 4 bases from V and 4 bases from J, with 13 bases in between. This CDR3 comprises 14 residues. Germline V CDR1 and CDR2: SEHNR, FQNEAQ (reference sequence).

This clone was picked up a small number of times. This rearrangement joins TRBV6-6 to TRBJ2-7; tentative D call: TRBD2 (6 bases). Looked up from germline, CDR1 is MNHNY and CDR2 is SVGAGI (reference sequence). CDR3 length: 15 amino acids. Between the trimmed V and J ends, which lost 0 bases and 2 bases, there was a span of 11 bases. The CDR3 is CASSYSVRGAYEQYF. The CDR3 DNA follows: TGTGCCAGCAGTTACTCGGTCCGCGGGGCCTACGAGCAGTACTTC.

J is TRBJ1-4 and V is TRBV20-1; D not certain. The V end lost 5 bases, the J end lost 4 bases, and 5 bases lay between the germline ends. There are 11 residues in the CDR3. CDR1 DFQATT and CDR2 SNEGSKA come from the germline V gene (reference sequence). In DNA form, the CDR3 reads TGCAGTGCTCCTCTTAATGAAAAACTGTTTTTT. Translating it yields CSAPLNEKLFF.

V usage is TRBV27 and J usage is TRBJ2-7, with no clear D. V was trimmed by 6 bases and J by 4 bases, leaving 16 bases between them. Germline V gene lookup returns CDR1 MNHEY and CDR2 SMNVEV (reference sequence). CDR3 length: 14 residues. CDR3 residues: CASSPEEKPYEQYV. The CDR3 DNA reads TGTGCCAGCAGCCCCGAGGAAAAACCATACGAGCAGTACGTC.

This chain links TRBV29-1 with TRBJ2-5; a possible D gene is TRBD1 (5 bases). The CDR3 runs to 12 residues. V shed 5 bases and J shed 6 bases, with 13 bases lying between them. Germline loops: CDR1 SQVTM, CDR2 ANQGSEA. The CDR3 DNA is TGCAGCGTTCCCTGGGGCGTGCAGACCCAGTACTTC. As protein: CSVPWGVQTQYF.

This chain connects TRBV10-3 to TRBJ2-1, with 7 bases identical to TRBD1. This CDR3 contains 13 residues. V lost 10 bases to trimming and J lost 8 bases; unmatched junction nucleotides: 11. Germline V gene sequence: CDR1 ENHRY, CDR2 SYGVKD. CDR3 sequence reads: CATSTGISDEQFF. DNA of the CDR3: TGTGCCACCTCGACAGGGATCTCCGATGAGCAGTTCTTC.

The chain has TRBV2 and TRBJ2-1; TRBD2 aligns across 11 bases. V was pared by 6 bases and J by 15 bases, with 10 bases of the junction left unmatched. CDR3 size: 13 residues. CDR1 and CDR2 (germline): SNHLY, FYNNEI. Written as DNA, the CDR3 is TGTGCCAGCAGGCGACTAGCGGGAAACGTTCCGTTCTTC. This translates into CASRRLAGNVPFF.

The V and J genes are TRBV11-2 and TRBJ2-7; 11 nucleotides align to TRBD1. The length of the CDR3 is 15 residues. The J segment lost 4 bases and the V segment lost 5 bases, leaving 7 bases of the junction unmatched. Germline V gives CDR1 SGHAT, CDR2 FQNNGV. CDR3 nucleotides: TGTGCCAGCAGCCTGGGACAGGGGGAGATTTACGAGCAGTACTTC. This encodes CASSLGQGEIYEQYF.

The chain is built from TRBV19 and TRBJ2-1, with 7 bases matching TRBD2. Germline lookup yields CDR1 LNHDA and CDR2 SQIVND (reference sequence). This CDR3 is built from 17 residues. V shed 1 base, J shed 3 bases, and the junction held 9 bases outside the gene matches. This CDR3 reads CASSIAIGASGYNEQFF. As DNA, the CDR3 is TGTGCCAGTAGTATAGCAATCGGGGCTAGCGGCTACAATGAGCAGTTCTTC.

This rearrangement joins TRBV3-1 (or the pseudogene TRBV3-2) to TRBJ2-1, with TRBD1 matching 7 bases. CDR3 length: 16 amino acids. Trimming removed 0 bases from V and 4 bases from J; junction bases left unmatched: 6. Germline assignment: CDR1 LGHDT and CDR2 YNNKEL (reference sequence). CDR3 loop: CASSQDPGTAYNEQFF. CDR3 bases: TGTGCCAGCAGCCAAGATCCCGGGACAGCGTACAATGAGCAGTTCTTC.

The chain has TRBV7-2 and TRBJ2-2, with 9 bases matching TRBD2. The germline V gene has CDR1 SGHTA and CDR2 FQGNSA. V shed 3 bases, J shed 7 bases, and the junction held 6 bases outside the gene matches. The CDR3 is 15 residues long. For the CDR3, the DNA is TGTGCCAGCAGCTTTGCGGGGGGGCCGAACGGGGAGCTGTTTTTT. As protein: CASSFAGGPNGELFF.

V is TRBV5-5 and J is TRBJ2-2, with 10 nucleotides matching TRBD2. CDR3 length: 14 residues. J gave up 5 bases and V 5 bases, and 3 bases lay outside the gene matches. From germline, CDR1 is SGHKS and CDR2 YYEKEE (reference sequence). The CDR3 DNA is TGTGCCAGCAGTCAGCGGGGGGGAACCGGGGAGCTGTTTTTT. Translating it yields CASSQRGGTGELFF.

V gene TRBV7-2 combines with J gene TRBJ1-1; D not resolved. CDR3 length: 13 residues. The V end was cut by 6 bases, the J end by 1 base, with 9 bases between. Germline CDR1 and CDR2: SGHTA and FQGNSA. This chain's CDR3 is CASRFRGNTEAFF. The CDR3 coding sequence is TGTGCCAGCAGATTCCGAGGGAACACTGAAGCTTTCTTT.

The V gene is TRBV15, the J gene TRBJ2-7, with D perhaps TRBD1 (5 bases). Germline assignment: CDR1 LNHNV and CDR2 YYDKDF (reference sequence). V was shortened by 0 bases and J by 4 bases, with 7 bases between the two germline ends. The CDR3 consists of 13 residues. The CDR3 is CATSRDREYEQYV. DNA for the CDR3: TGTGCCACCAGCAGAGACAGGGAATACGAGCAGTACGTC.

This chain links TRBV6-5 with TRBJ2-3; tentatively, D is TRBD2 (5 bases). CDR3 length: 13 amino acids. Trimming removed 2 bases from V and 5 bases from J, with 8 bases in between. Per the germline V gene, CDR1 is MNHEY and CDR2 is SVGAGI. The CDR3 region has the DNA TGTGCCAGCAGTTACAATGGGAGAGATACGCAGTATTTT. Protein product: CASSYNGRDTQYF.

The V gene is TRBV9, the J gene TRBJ1-1; D is uncertain. Trimming pared 0 bases from V and 7 bases from J, leaving 19 bases between. This CDR3 contains 16 residues. Germline CDR1 reads SGDLS; CDR2 reads YYNGEE. CDR3 in DNA: TGTGCCAGCAGCGTAGTTTCGGCGGAAAATTCAAATGAAGCTTTCTTT. Translated: CASSVVSAENSNEAFF.

This sequence joins TRBV9 and TRBJ1-2; possible D gene TRBD1, 6 bases. In germline, CDR1 is SGDLS, CDR2 YYNGEE. Trimming left V 4 bases short and J 6 bases short, with 13 bases between. CDR3 length: 13 residues. CDR3 sequence (DNA): TGTGCCAGCAGCATGAGGGGGAAAGATGGCTACACCTTC. Translation: CASSMRGKDGYTF.

This chain uses TRBV27 with TRBJ1-6, with 7 bases lining up with TRBD1. The CDR3 loop spans 14 amino acids. Trimming cost V 3 bases and J 6 bases; bases outside gene matches: 2. CDR1 is MNHEY, CDR2 SMNVEV, per germline (reference sequence). The CDR3 nucleotides are TGTGCCAGCAGTTTGACAGGGATTAATTCACCCCTCCACTTT. This sequence encodes CASSLTGINSPLHF.

This clone is a singleton in its sample. The CDR3 is CASSYRERDTEAFF. Here the CDR3 DNA reads TGTGCCAGCAGTTACAGAGAGAGGGACACTGAAGCTTTCTTT. The V call is TRBV6-2 or TRBV6-3, the J call TRBJ1-1; no clear D. This CDR3 has 14 amino acids. The germline V gene has CDR1 MNHEY and CDR2 SVGEGT. V was cut by 2 bases and J by 3 bases, with 10 bases left in between.